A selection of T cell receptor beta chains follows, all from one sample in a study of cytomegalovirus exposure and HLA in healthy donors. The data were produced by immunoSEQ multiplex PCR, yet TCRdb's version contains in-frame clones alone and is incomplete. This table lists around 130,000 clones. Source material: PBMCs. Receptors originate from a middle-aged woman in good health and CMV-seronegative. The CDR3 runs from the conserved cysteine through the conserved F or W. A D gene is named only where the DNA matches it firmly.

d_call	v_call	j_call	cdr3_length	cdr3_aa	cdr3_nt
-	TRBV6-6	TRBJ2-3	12	CASSYEADTQYF	TGTGCCAGCAGTTACGAGGCAGATACGCAGTATTTT
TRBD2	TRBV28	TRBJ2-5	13	CASSLGLMETQYF	TGTGCCAGCAGCCTGGGACTAATGGAGACCCAGTACTTC
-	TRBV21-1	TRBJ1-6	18	CASSKEGYSTGNNSPLHF	TGTGCCAGCAGCAAAGAGGGCTACTCTACAGGGAATAATTCACCCCTCCACTTT
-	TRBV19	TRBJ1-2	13	CASRLTGWDGYTF	TGTGCCAGCCGTCTGACAGGCTGGGATGGCTACACCTTC
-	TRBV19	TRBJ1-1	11	CASRRNTEAFF	TGTGCCAGTAGGCGGAACACTGAAGCTTTCTTT
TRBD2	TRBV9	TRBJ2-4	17	CASSAESGGGFKNIQYF	TGTGCCAGCAGCGCCGAGTCGGGGGGGGGATTCAAAAACATTCAGTACTTC
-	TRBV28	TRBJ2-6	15	CASSRRGSGANVLTF	TGTGCCAGCAGTCGAAGAGGGTCTGGGGCCAACGTCCTGACTTTC
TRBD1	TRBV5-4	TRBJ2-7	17	CASSPGGTGGLTNEQYF	TGTGCCAGCAGCCCAGGAGGGACAGGGGGATTGACGAACGAGCAGTACTTC
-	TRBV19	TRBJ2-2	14	CASSIRHNTGELFF	TGTGCCAGTAGTATCAGGCATAACACCGGGGAGCTGTTTTTT
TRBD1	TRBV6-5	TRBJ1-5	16	CAGSYSRTGGNQPQHF	TGTGCCGGCAGTTACTCACGGACAGGGGGCAATCAGCCCCAGCATTTT
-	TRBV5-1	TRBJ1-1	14	CASRKAQGITEAFF	TGCGCCAGCCGCAAGGCACAGGGAATCACTGAAGCTTTCTTT
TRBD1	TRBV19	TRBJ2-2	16	CASSMPQGADTGELFF	TGTGCCAGTAGTATGCCACAGGGGGCGGACACCGGGGAGCTGTTTTTT
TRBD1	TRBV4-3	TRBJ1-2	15	CASSQERGRNYGYTF	TGCGCCAGCAGCCAAGAAAGGGGGCGGAACTATGGCTACACCTTC
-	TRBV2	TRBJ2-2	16	CASSGYAGIISGELFF	TGTGCCAGCAGTGGGTACGCGGGGATTATATCCGGGGAGCTGTTTTTT
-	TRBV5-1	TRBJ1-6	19	CASSLALSLGTLGGSPLHF	TGCGCCAGCAGCTTGGCTCTCTCACTCGGGACTTTGGGCGGGTCACCCCTCCACTTT
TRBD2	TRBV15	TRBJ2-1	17	CATSGGTSRLSSNEQFF	TGTGCCACCAGCGGTGGGACTAGCCGACTATCGAGCAATGAGCAGTTCTTC
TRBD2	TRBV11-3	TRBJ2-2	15	CASSSGGAGARELFF	TGTGCCAGCAGTTCGGGGGGAGCGGGGGCCCGGGAGCTGTTTTTT
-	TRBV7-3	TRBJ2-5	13	CASSLAGKETQYF	TGTGCCAGCAGCTTAGCGGGGAAAGAGACCCAGTACTTC
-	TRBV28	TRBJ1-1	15	CASSLPQGGSTEAFF	TGTGCCAGCAGTTTACCACAGGGTGGTTCCACTGAAGCTTTCTTT
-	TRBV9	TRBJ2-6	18	CASSVRQLMSSGANVLTF	TGTGCCAGCAGCGTAAGACAGCTTATGTCCTCTGGGGCCAACGTCCTGACTTTC
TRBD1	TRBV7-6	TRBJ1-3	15	CASSRTGDRGNTIYF	TGTGCCAGCAGCCGAACAGGGGATCGTGGAAACACCATATATTTT
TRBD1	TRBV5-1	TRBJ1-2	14	CASSQTGGSYGYTF	TGCGCCAGCAGCCAAACAGGGGGCAGTTATGGCTACACCTTC
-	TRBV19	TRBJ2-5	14	CASSIGQRKETQYF	TGTGCCAGTAGTATAGGACAGCGTAAAGAGACCCAGTACTTC
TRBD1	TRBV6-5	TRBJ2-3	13	CASRGTGTDTQYF	TGTGCCAGCAGAGGGACAGGGACAGATACGCAGTATTTT
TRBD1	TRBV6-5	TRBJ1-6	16	CASSYIRAGGNSPLHF	TGTGCCAGCAGTTACATTCGTGCAGGGGGTAATTCACCCCTCCACTTT
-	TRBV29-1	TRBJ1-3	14	CSVSKQGNGNTIYF	TGCAGCGTTTCCAAACAGGGTAACGGAAACACCATATATTTT
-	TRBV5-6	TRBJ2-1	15	CASSGSDSGRGKQFF	TGTGCCAGCAGCGGCTCCGATTCGGGGCGGGGAAAACAGTTCTTC
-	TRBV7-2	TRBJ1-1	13	CASSFGSDTEAFF	TGTGCCAGCAGCTTTGGTTCGGACACTGAAGCTTTCTTT
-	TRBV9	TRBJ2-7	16	CASSVGVGQDSYEQYF	TGTGCCAGCAGCGTAGGGGTGGGGCAGGACTCCTACGAGCAGTACTTC
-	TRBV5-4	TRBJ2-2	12	CASSLYSGELFF	TGTGCCAGCAGCTTGTACAGCGGGGAGCTGTTTTTT
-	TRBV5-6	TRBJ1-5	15	CASSLEGSMVQPQHF	TGTGCCAGCAGCTTGGAGGGGTCTATGGTTCAGCCCCAGCATTTT
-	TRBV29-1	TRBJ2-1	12	CSVGRNYNEQFF	TGCAGCGTTGGCAGGAACTACAATGAGCAGTTCTTC
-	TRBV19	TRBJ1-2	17	CASSIGPGGKGVYGYTF	TGTGCCAGTAGTATTGGGCCTGGGGGGAAAGGGGTCTATGGCTACACCTTC
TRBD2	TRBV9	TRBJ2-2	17	CASSPGGLAGSTGELFF	TGTGCCAGCAGCCCCGGAGGGCTAGCGGGGAGCACCGGGGAGCTGTTTTTT
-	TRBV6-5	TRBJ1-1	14	CASSPPPGNTEAFF	TGTGCCAGCAGCCCCCCTCCCGGGAACACTGAAGCTTTCTTT
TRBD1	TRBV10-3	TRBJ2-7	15	CAISERQGSWYEQYF	TGTGCCATCAGTGAGAGACAGGGGTCGTGGTACGAGCAGTACTTC
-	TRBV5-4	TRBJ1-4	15	CASSYTGSANEKLFF	TGTGCCAGCAGCTATACAGGGTCGGCTAATGAAAAACTGTTTTTT
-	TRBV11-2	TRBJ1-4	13	CASSIQGDEKLFF	TGTGCCAGCAGCATACAGGGAGATGAAAAACTGTTTTTT
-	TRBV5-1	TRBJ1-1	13	CASSYETGTEAFF	TGCGCCAGCAGCTACGAGACAGGTACTGAAGCTTTCTTT
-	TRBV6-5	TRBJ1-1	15	CASSYSGTWNTEAFF	TGTGCCAGCAGTTACTCCGGGACATGGAACACTGAAGCTTTCTTT
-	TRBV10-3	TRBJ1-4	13	CAISGGQDEKLFF	TGTGCCATCAGTGGTGGGCAGGATGAAAAACTGTTTTTT
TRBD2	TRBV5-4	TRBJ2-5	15	CASSLVRGGRETQYF	TGTGCCAGCAGCTTGGTGCGGGGGGGCCGTGAGACCCAGTACTTC
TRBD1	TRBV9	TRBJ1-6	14	CASNSQGGNSPLHF	TGTGCCAGCAACTCCCAGGGGGGCAATTCACCCCTCCACTTT
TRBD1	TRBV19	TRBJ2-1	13	CASRVTGSSEQFF	TGTGCCAGTAGAGTGACAGGGTCAAGTGAGCAGTTCTTC
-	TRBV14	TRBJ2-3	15	CASSQQMGRTDTQYF	TGTGCCAGCAGCCAGCAAATGGGCCGCACAGATACGCAGTATTTT
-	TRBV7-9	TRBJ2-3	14	CASSPLSSTDTQYF	TGTGCCAGCAGCCCCTTGAGTAGCACAGATACGCAGTATTTT
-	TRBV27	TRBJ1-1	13	CASSLTENTEAFF	TGTGCCAGCAGTTTAACAGAAAACACTGAAGCTTTCTTT
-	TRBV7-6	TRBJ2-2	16	CASSRLEGMNTGELFF	TGTGCCAGCAGCCGACTAGAGGGGATGAACACCGGGGAGCTGTTTTTT
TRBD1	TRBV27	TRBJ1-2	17	CASSLKYGTGGFYGYTF	TGTGCCAGCAGTTTAAAATACGGGACAGGGGGCTTCTATGGCTACACCTTC
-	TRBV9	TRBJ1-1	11	CASSRGTEAFF	TGTGCCAGCTCCAGGGGAACTGAAGCTTTCTTT
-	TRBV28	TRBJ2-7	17	CASSLLGGAQGLYEQYF	TGTGCCAGCAGTTTATTGGGTGGGGCCCAGGGCCTCTACGAGCAGTACTTC
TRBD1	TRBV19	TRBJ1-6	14	CASRDRVSVSPLHF	TGTGCCAGTAGGGACAGGGTGAGCGTATCACCCCTCCACTTT
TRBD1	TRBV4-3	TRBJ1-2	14	CASSQERGRGGYTF	TGCGCCAGCAGCCAAGAGAGGGGGCGCGGTGGCTACACCTTC
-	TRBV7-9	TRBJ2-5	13	CASTRTVQETQYF	TGTGCCAGCACCAGGACAGTCCAAGAGACCCAGTACTTC
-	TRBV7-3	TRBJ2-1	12	CASSLTGAWQFF	TGTGCCAGCAGCTTAACTGGGGCTTGGCAGTTCTTC
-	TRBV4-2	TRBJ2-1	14	CASSQLWGDNEQFF	TGTGCCAGCAGCCAACTGTGGGGGGACAATGAGCAGTTCTTC
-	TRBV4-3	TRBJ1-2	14	CASSPSSGNYGYTF	TGCGCCAGCAGCCCCTCCTCAGGGAACTATGGCTACACCTTC
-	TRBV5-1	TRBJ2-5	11	CASSEEETQYF	TGCGCCAGCAGCGAGGAGGAGACCCAGTACTTC
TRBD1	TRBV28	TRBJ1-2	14	CASSFGTAIYGYTF	TGTGCCAGCAGTTTCGGGACAGCTATCTATGGCTACACCTTC
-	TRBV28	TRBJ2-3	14	CASSFRQVTDTQYF	TGTGCCAGCAGTTTCCGACAGGTCACAGATACGCAGTATTTT